Shown below are 15 T cell receptor beta chains from a single sample sequenced in a study of vaccination effects on CD4 cells after COVID-19. Sequencing was preceded by expansion of antigen-specific CD4+ T cells with viral peptide pools in the ViraFEST assay. Culture proceeded for under twelve days, and CD4+ T cells were then isolated. The method was immunoSEQ multiplex PCR; TCRdb's version includes in-frame clones alone and lacks a portion of them. The repertoire has about 79,000 clones, approximately 74% of them found once; the top ten carry approximately 1.7%. Antigens of these TCRs are unknown. The material was CD4+ T cells from PBMCs cultured with HCoV-229E spike peptides, obtained before COVID-19 vaccination. The origin of the receptors is a human donor who received a COVID-19 vaccine.

The chain links TRBV30 to TRBJ2-3, with 11 bases that match TRBD2. The CDR3 has 17 residues. V shed 0 bases and J 6 bases; nucleotides not matched to a gene: 11. Per germline, CDR1 GTSNPN and CDR2 SVGIG (reference sequence). CDR3 amino acids: CAWSVLGTSGPKDTQYF. Written as DNA, the CDR3 is TGTGCCTGGAGTGTACTAGGGACTAGCGGTCCAAAGGATACGCAGTATTTT.

The rearrangement uses TRBV6-5 and TRBJ1-3; 7 bases agree with TRBD1. CDR3 length: 16 residues. The V and J ends lost 2 bases and 0 bases, in that order; junction bases with no gene match: 4. Looked up from germline, CDR1 is MNHEY and CDR2 is SVGAGI. The CDR3 region is CASSYGTASSGNTIYF. The CDR3 DNA is TGTGCCAGCAGTTACGGGACAGCGAGCTCTGGAAACACCATATATTTT.

The rearrangement links TRBV29-1 to TRBJ2-5; a weak D match, TRBD1 (6 bases). Germline CDR1 SQVTM, CDR2 ANQGSEA. The CDR3 covers 13 residues. Trimming took 4 bases from V and 3 from J, leaving 12 bases between them. The DNA for the CDR3 is TGCAGCGTTGGCCGATACAGGGAAGAGACCCAGTACTTC. Its translation is CSVGRYREETQYF.

The CDR3 sequence is CASSQGTQGYGYTF. CDR3 DNA sequence: TGCGCCAGCAGCCAAGGAACACAGGGTTATGGCTACACCTTC. V usage is TRBV4-1 and J usage is TRBJ1-2; a weak D match, TRBD1 (6 bases). Germline loops: CDR1 MGHRA, CDR2 YSYEKL. Trimming stripped 1 base from V and 5 bases from J, with 11 bases between. This CDR3 is 14 amino acids long.

V usage is TRBV12-3 or TRBV12-4 and J usage is TRBJ1-1; D might be TRBD1 (5 bases). The V gene lost 10 bases and the J gene lost 4 bases, with 16 bases spanning the gap. The CDR3 extends over 13 amino acids. The CDR3 DNA follows: TGTGCCACTGTCGGGACCGAGCTCACTGAAGCTTTCTTT. Its protein product is CATVGTELTEAFF.

This chain uses TRBV2 with TRBJ1-5; D is unresolved. Germline V CDR1 and CDR2: SNHLY, FYNNEI. V was shortened by 1 base and J by 3 bases, with 7 bases between the two germline ends. The CDR3 sequence is 14 residues long. The CDR3 bases are TGTGCCAGCAGTGAAGAACAGACCAATCAGCCCCAGCATTTT. This translates into CASSEEQTNQPQHF.

The chain carries TRBV12-3 or TRBV12-4 and TRBJ1-6, with a tentative D call TRBD1 (5 bases). This CDR3 spans 13 amino acids. Trimming pared 4 bases from V and 8 bases from J, leaving 9 bases between. The CDR3 protein is CASSSGLYSPLHF. In DNA form, the CDR3 reads TGTGCCAGCAGTTCGGGGCTCTATTCACCCCTCCACTTT.

The chain has TRBV5-4 and TRBJ1-6, with TRBD1 as a possible D gene (5 bases). The V end was cut by 0 bases, the J end by 11 bases, with 9 bases between. The CDR3 covers 13 residues. Germline CDR1 and CDR2: SGHNT and YYREEE (reference sequence). CDR3 amino acids: CASSLGGTPPLHF. The CDR3 coding sequence is TGTGCCAGCAGCTTGGGAGGGACGCCACCCCTCCACTTT.

The CDR3 nucleotides are TGCGCCAGCAGCTTAGGGGCTGGAAACACCATATATTTT. It yields the protein CASSLGAGNTIYF. V usage is TRBV5-1 and J usage is TRBJ1-3; a weak D match, TRBD1 (5 bases). The CDR3 sequence is 13 residues long. Germline CDR1 reads SGHRS; CDR2 reads YFSETQ. The ends were cut back, 2 bases at V and 2 bases at J, with 5 bases in the middle.

The chain carries TRBV7-2 and TRBJ2-5; weak D call: TRBD1 (5 bases). V was pared by 4 bases and J by 7 bases, with 16 bases between. The length of the CDR3 is 14 residues. Germline V gene data show CDR1 as SGHTA and CDR2 as FQGNSA. The CDR3 loop reads CASSSDWSQGTQYF. DNA of the CDR3: TGTGCCAGCAGCTCCGACTGGAGCCAGGGGACCCAGTACTTC.

This rearrangement joins TRBV24-1 to TRBJ1-2; D uncertain. The CDR3 has 14 amino acids. Germline V lookup: CDR1 KGHDR, CDR2 SFDVKD. V dropped 4 bases and J dropped 2 bases, with 10 bases sitting between them. CDR3: CATSDARENYGYTF. The CDR3 DNA reads TGTGCCACCAGTGACGCAAGAGAAAACTATGGCTACACCTTC.

The chain combines TRBV6-5 with TRBJ2-5, with TRBD1 identical over 9 bases. V trimming: 2 bases; J trimming: 4 bases; junction bases outside the gene matches: 8. CDR3 length equals 16 residues. The germline V gene encodes CDR1 MNHEY and CDR2 SVGAGI. The CDR3 bases are TGTGCCAGCAGTTACGGAGGACAGGGGCGACTAGAGACCCAGTACTTC. As protein: CASSYGGQGRLETQYF.

CDR3 loop: CASSQEVRGNYGYTF. The DNA for the CDR3 is TGCGCCAGCAGCCAAGAGGTCAGGGGTAACTATGGCTACACCTTC. The chain employs TRBV4-3 and TRBJ1-2; maybe TRBD1 (6 bases). Per germline, CDR1 LGHNA and CDR2 YSLEER. The V end lost 0 bases, the J end lost 1 base, and 9 bases lay between the germline ends. This CDR3 is built from 15 residues.

J is TRBJ2-2 and V is TRBV6-5, with D uncertain. This CDR3 region has 15 residues. Trimming pared 6 bases from V and 1 base from J, leaving 12 bases between. Germline assignment: CDR1 MNHEY and CDR2 SVGAGI. Here the CDR3 DNA reads TGTGCCAGCAGCCCGATACGACTGAACACCGGGGAGCTGTTTTTT. Translation gives CASSPIRLNTGELFF.

In regard to this clone: Distinct nucleotide sequences in the sample also encode this CDR3. The V and J genes are TRBV6-5 and TRBJ1-1; a possible D gene is TRBD1 (6 bases). The CDR3 has 13 amino acids. Trimming took off 6 bases at V and 0 bases at J, with 8 bases between the two ends. Germline CDR1 and CDR2: MNHEY and SVGAGI. The CDR3 region is CASRTGLNTEAFF. The CDR3 DNA reads as TGTGCCAGCAGAACAGGGTTGAACACTGAAGCTTTCTTT.